Listed below are T cell receptor beta chains from one sample, sequenced in a study. TCRdb reprocessed the RT-PCR reads with MiXCR, giving one entry per CDR3 protein. There are approximately 720,000 distinct CDR3 sequences in the sample; 12% to 15% occur only once, and 3.6% lies in the top ten. Sample: memory CD4+ T cells from blood. Every receptor here comes from a female donor in good health, serving as a healthy control. Both conserved end residues are trimmed from each CDR3. The order of the fields is clone size, D gene, V gene, J gene, CDR3 protein. A D gene is named only where the DNA matches it firmly. Clone size is stated in some rows and not others, as once, few, many or a class when expanded.

few	.	TRBV12-3/TRBV12-4	TRBJ2-6	ASSPGANVLT
many	TRBD2	TRBV9	TRBJ2-1	ASSVAPGGGSGGYNEQF
few	TRBD1	TRBV7-9	TRBJ1-1	ASSLFTGETEAF
few	.	TRBV20-1	TRBJ1-2	SADAGFSNYGYT
few	TRBD1	TRBV12-3/TRBV12-4	TRBJ1-2	ASSLGWTGGRT
few	.	TRBV7-2	TRBJ2-2	ASSSEGTGTGELF
many	TRBD1	TRBV29-1	TRBJ1-1	SGTTGGPTEAF
few	.	TRBV6-1	TRBJ1-1	ASSLFHGDTEAF
few	.	TRBV10-3	TRBJ2-5	AISDGVWETQY
.	TRBD1	TRBV5-1	TRBJ1-6	ASSSRQGRNSPLH
.	.	TRBV5-1	TRBJ1-3	ASSGGPTVGNTIY
few	.	TRBV12-3/TRBV12-4	TRBJ1-4	ASSLQTGLNEKLF
many	TRBD2	TRBV6-5	TRBJ2-2	ASRLAGDTGELF
.	.	TRBV20-1	TRBJ1-2	SARAYRDSGYGYT
few	.	TRBV7-6	TRBJ2-7	ASSLGIGTGYYEQY
few	TRBD1	TRBV27	TRBJ2-3	ASSLSRGTGSTDTQY
many	.	TRBV7-2	TRBJ2-7	ASSLPSSYEQY
.	.	TRBV7-6	TRBJ2-5	ASSPRLGQEETQY
few	.	TRBV12-3/TRBV12-4	TRBJ1-2	ASSESDGNYGYT
.	TRBD1	TRBV7-9	TRBJ1-3	ASSATQGGLETPYI
.	TRBD1	TRBV7-6	TRBJ1-2	ASSAHPGQNYGYT
.	.	TRBV20-1	TRBJ1-1	SASKENTEAF
.	TRBD1	TRBV20-1	TRBJ2-1	SARGTGGRQF
.	.	TRBV7-2	TRBJ1-4	ASSPNRVANEKLF
.	TRBD1	TRBV7-2	TRBJ2-3	ASSKTGVGTDTQY
.	TRBD1	TRBV9	TRBJ2-3	ASSPRQGGVPDTQY
few	.	TRBV7-2	TRBJ2-5	ASSLAAARGQETQY
.	.	TRBV12-3/TRBV12-4	TRBJ1-2	ASSNPHRTSYGYT